This T cell receptor (beta chain) was sequenced in a study of cytomegalovirus exposure and HLA in healthy donors. Whole-study findings and limits: When a later analysis was performed, an Asian-associated ancestry cluster reportedly had fewer N-insertions than the roughly 700-donor mean. In vitro assays verified that three CMV-associated chains recognized CMV antigens specifically. V- and J-gene trimming of TCR beta was linked (in a later analysis) to a missense DCLRE1C variant.

Concerning this clone itself: Its antigen is undetermined.

Per germline, CDR1 SEHNR and CDR2 FQNEAQ (reference sequence). This CDR3 contains 14 residues. V lost 9 bases and J 6 bases, leaving 17 bases between the germline ends. The primer mix had 60 Vbeta and 13 Jbeta primers. Profiling relied on immunoSEQ multiplex PCR, and the TCRdb table lists in-frame clones only, not all of them. The sample consists of 100,000 to 150,000 clones, around 69% of them appearing once. This chain connects TRBV7-9 to TRBJ2-2; D may be TRBD2 (6 bases). The material sequenced was PBMCs. This receptor was obtained from a human donor in good health. The CDR3 is CARPGDSPPGELFF. CDR3 nucleotides: TGTGCCAGGCCGGGGGACTCCCCGCCCGGGGAGCTGTTTTTT.